These 23 T cell receptor beta chains share one sample of origin, sequenced in a study of blood T cell repertoires in COVID-19. Assay: immunoSEQ multiplex PCR; the TCRdb copy retains only in-frame clones and omits some. The profile shows some 78,000 clones, around 86% of them singletons. Sequencing was carried out using peripheral blood. These receptors were taken from a man aged 50-59 years with active or convalescent COVID-19.

V and J are TRBV7-2 and TRBJ1-5; 9 bases are a match to TRBD1. This CDR3 comprises 16 residues. Germline loops: CDR1 SGHTA, CDR2 FQGNSA. V was pared by 5 bases and J by 4 bases, with 9 bases of the junction left unmatched. The CDR3 here is CASSPSGTGRNQPQHF. CDR3 sequence (DNA): TGTGCCAGCAGCCCGAGCGGGACAGGGAGAAATCAGCCCCAGCATTTT.

V is TRBV5-8 and J is TRBJ2-2; TRBD2 aligns across 11 bases. Trimming took 4 bases from V and 5 from J; bases not matched to a gene: 7. The CDR3 runs 16 residues. CDR1 and CDR2 (germline): SGHTS, YDEGEE. CDR3 in DNA: TGTGCCAGCAGCCGCGGACTAGCGGGTTGGACCGGGGAGCTGTTTTTT. It is translated as CASSRGLAGWTGELFF.

The chain employs TRBV9 and TRBJ2-1, with D tentatively TRBD2 (5 bases). The CDR3 length is 16 residues. Per germline, CDR1 SGDLS and CDR2 YYNGEE. V lost 0 bases to trimming and J lost 4 bases, with 14 bases between them. Written as DNA, the CDR3 is TGTGCCAGCAGCGTAGCTCTACGGGAAAGTTACAATGAGCAGTTCTTC. Its translation is CASSVALRESYNEQFF.

The V and J genes are TRBV7-6 and TRBJ1-3, with 7 bases aligning to TRBD1. From germline, CDR1 is SGHVS and CDR2 FNYEAQ. The CDR3 consists of 15 residues. Trimming cost V 3 bases and J 4 bases; bases outside gene matches: 6. CDR3 sequence (DNA): TGTGCCAGCAGCTTGAAACCGGGACAGGGAAACACCATATATTTT. Translation gives CASSLKPGQGNTIYF. The variable domain in full, with the rest retrieved from reference TRBV7-6 and TRBJ1-3, is GAGVSQSPRYKVTKRGQDVALRCDPISGHVSLYWYRQALGQGPEFLTYFNYEAQQDKSGLPNDRFSAERPEGSISTLTIQRTEQRDSAMYRCASSLKPGQGNTIYFGEGSWLTVV.

The chain uses TRBV5-1 and TRBJ2-3; TRBD2 matches 9 bases. The CDR3 runs 16 residues. V lost 5 bases, J lost 3 bases, and 10 bases stayed unmatched. Germline V gene data show CDR1 as SGHRS and CDR2 as YFSETQ. The CDR3 coding sequence is TGCGCCAGCAGTCAAGGTAGCGGGAGTTTGACAGATACGCAGTATTTT. Amino acids: CASSQGSGSLTDTQYF. Full variable domain (outside the CDR3, taken from reference TRBV5-1 and TRBJ2-3): KAGVTQTPRYLIKTRGQQVTLSCSPISGHRSVSWYQQTPGQGLQFLFEYFSETQRNKGNFPGRFSGRQFSNSRSEMNVSTLELGDSALYLCASSQGSGSLTDTQYFGPGTRLTVL.

This rearrangement joins TRBV20-1 to TRBJ2-7; TRBD1 is a possible D gene (7 bases). Trimming pared 3 bases from V and 0 bases from J, leaving 12 bases between. The CDR3 is made up of 14 amino acids. Looked up from germline, CDR1 is DFQATT and CDR2 is SNEGSKA (reference sequence). CDR3 in DNA: TGCAGTGCTAGTCTTCAGGGGGGCTCCTACGAGCAGTACTTC. Its translation: CSASLQGGSYEQYF.

This clone was seen just once. The chain uses TRBV12-5 and TRBJ2-7; 7 nucleotides match TRBD2. V trimming: 0 bases; J trimming: 3 bases; junction bases outside the gene matches: 2. Germline-derived CDR1 and CDR2 are LGHNT and FRNRAP. The CDR3 runs 14 residues. CDR3 sequence: CASGLVPSGYEQYF. The CDR3 bases are TGTGCTAGTGGTTTGGTACCTAGCGGCTACGAGCAGTACTTC.

The V and J genes are TRBV5-4 and TRBJ2-7; D unresolved. Trimming removed 0 bases from V and 4 bases from J, with 5 bases in between. Germline loops: CDR1 SGHNT, CDR2 YYREEE (reference sequence). The CDR3 spans 12 residues. The chain's CDR3 is CASSLERYEQYF. Written as DNA, the CDR3 is TGTGCCAGCAGCTTGGAACGGTACGAGCAGTACTTC.

V is TRBV10-3 and J is TRBJ1-1; unclear D gene. V was clipped by 10 bases and J by 4 bases, with 16 bases between them. The CDR3 totals 13 residues. The germline V gene has CDR1 ENHRY and CDR2 SYGVKD. The CDR3 is CATINVGSTEAFF. Here the CDR3 DNA reads TGTGCCACCATAAACGTTGGTAGCACTGAAGCTTTCTTT.

The table lists this clone with a count of one. The chain employs TRBV19 and TRBJ1-4; 8 nucleotides match TRBD1. V lost 5 bases and J lost 8; bases outside the gene matches: 4. The CDR3 is made up of 13 amino acids. The germline CDR1 and CDR2 sequences are LNHDA and SQIVND (reference sequence). In nucleotides, the CDR3 is TGTGCCAGTAGTGGACAGGGCGGGGAAAAACTGTTTTTT. It is translated as CASSGQGGEKLFF.

The chain couples TRBV12-3 or TRBV12-4 to TRBJ1-3, with D possibly being TRBD1 (6 bases). With 6 bases removed from V and 7 bases from J, the gap between germline ends came to 13 bases. The CDR3 length is 13 residues. CDR3 region: CASSGTSFNTIYF. CDR3 coding DNA: TGTGCCAGCAGCGGGACATCTTTCAACACCATATATTTT.

This clone showed up just once. This chain connects TRBV6-5 to TRBJ1-2, with D perhaps matching TRBD1 (6 bases). V lost 6 bases and J 2 bases, leaving 10 bases between the germline ends. Germline lookup yields CDR1 MNHEY and CDR2 SVGAGI. This CDR3 comprises 13 residues. In DNA form, the CDR3 reads TGTGCCAGCAGGGAGGACAGAAACTATGGCTACACCTTC. Amino acid sequence: CASREDRNYGYTF.

This clone was picked up a small number of times. The genes are TRBV6-5 and TRBJ1-5; no clear D. Trimming removed 6 bases at V and 6 bases at J, with 12 bases between. Germline V CDR1 and CDR2: MNHEY, SVGAGI. The CDR3 length is 13 residues. The CDR3 nucleotides read TGTGCCAGCAGCGACATCGCTGTTCAGCCCCAGCATTTT. Its translation: CASSDIAVQPQHF.

V and J are TRBV27 and TRBJ2-1; D may be TRBD2 (5 bases). The CDR3 extends over 12 amino acids. V lost 10 bases to trimming and J lost 4 bases, with 11 bases between them. CDR1 MNHEY and CDR2 SMNVEV come from the germline V gene (reference sequence). The DNA of the CDR3 is TGTGCCATCCTCGGGGATTACAATGAGCAGTTCTTC. Encoded protein: CAILGDYNEQFF.

The J gene is TRBJ2-7, the V gene TRBV5-4; TRBD1 agrees at 11 bases. The CDR3 contains 15 residues. The V gene's germline CDR1 is SGHNT and CDR2 YYREEE (reference sequence). J was trimmed by 5 bases and V by 4 bases; bases with no gene match: 8. CDR3 sequence (DNA): TGTGCCAGCAGCCCCGGGACAGGGGGGATCCACGAGCAGTACTTC. This encodes CASSPGTGGIHEQYF.

In its sample, this clone was seen once. The chain has TRBV5-1 and TRBJ2-5, with 13 bases that match TRBD2. The CDR3 contains 15 residues. Looked up from germline, CDR1 is SGHRS and CDR2 is YFSETQ. With V trimmed by 4 bases and J by 4 bases, 4 bases remained unmatched. The CDR3 bases are TGCGCCAGCAGCCCGGGACTAGCGGGACTAGAGACCCAGTACTTC. The encoded protein is CASSPGLAGLETQYF.

The V and J genes are TRBV3-1 (or the pseudogene TRBV3-2) and TRBJ2-7; D unresolved. V lost 1 base and J lost 5, with 3 bases in between. This CDR3 is built from 11 residues. CDR1 and CDR2 from the germline V gene are LGHDT and YNNKEL (reference sequence). For the CDR3, the DNA is TGTGCCAGCAGCCAAGTCAACGAGCAGTACTTC. This codes for CASSQVNEQYF.

The chain couples TRBV7-8 to TRBJ1-5, with 7 nucleotides matching TRBD1. Trimming took 0 bases from V and 6 from J; bases not matched to a gene: 5. The germline gives CDR1 SGHVS, CDR2 FQNEAQ. CDR3 size: 15 residues. CDR3 in amino acids: CASSLAGGVGQPQHF. CDR3 nucleotide sequence: TGTGCCAGCAGCTTAGCAGGGGGCGTAGGTCAGCCCCAGCATTTT.

The table lists this clone with a few counts. The rearrangement joins TRBV3-1 (or the pseudogene TRBV3-2) to TRBJ1-6, with TRBD1 matching over 9 bases. There are 14 residues in the CDR3. The trim removed 4 bases at V and 11 bases at J, leaving 6 bases unmatched. CDR1 is LGHDT and CDR2 is YNNKEL in the germline V gene (reference sequence). The CDR3 bases are TGTGCCAGCAGCCTACAGGGGGCTACGCCACCCCTCCACTTT. Translating it yields CASSLQGATPPLHF.

The chain uses TRBV12-5 and TRBJ1-2; perhaps TRBD1 as D (5 bases). CDR3 length: 15 amino acids. Trimming removed 2 bases at V and 0 bases at J, with 10 bases between. The V gene's germline CDR1 is LGHNT and CDR2 FRNRAP. CDR3 region: CASGLRQTANYGYTF. The CDR3 coding sequence is TGTGCTAGTGGTTTGAGACAGACTGCTAACTATGGCTACACCTTC.

V gene TRBV25-1 combines with J gene TRBJ2-5; 9 positions match TRBD1. The CDR3 spans 14 residues. The germline V gene has CDR1 MGHDK and CDR2 SYGVNS. V trimming: 7 bases; J trimming: 2 bases; junction bases outside the gene matches: 5. CDR3 in DNA: TGTGCCAGCACTGGGACAGGGTTTCAAGAGACCCAGTACTTC. Protein: CASTGTGFQETQYF. Filled out from reference TRBV25-1 and TRBJ2-5, the complete variable domain reads EADIYQTPRYLVIGTGKKITLECSQTMGHDKMYWYQQDPGMELHLIHYSYGVNSTEKGDLSSESTVSRIRTEHFPLTLESARPSHTSQYLCASTGTGFQETQYFGPGTRLLVL.

The table lists this clone with a count of one. The chain is built from TRBV2 and TRBJ2-1; D not certain. There are 11 residues in the CDR3. The ends were cut back, 5 bases at V and 8 bases at J, with 7 bases in the middle. Germline CDR1 reads SNHLY; CDR2 reads FYNNEI. The CDR3 region is CASSPRHEQFF. The CDR3 nucleotides read TGTGCCAGCAGTCCGAGGCATGAGCAGTTCTTC.

The V call is TRBV19, the J call TRBJ2-2; TRBD1 aligns across 9 bases. CDR1 is LNHDA and CDR2 is SQIVND in the germline V gene (reference sequence). The CDR3 runs to 19 residues. J gave up 4 bases and V 0 bases, and 12 bases lay outside the gene matches. The CDR3 is CASSIDLPRRDRATGELFF. The CDR3 nucleotides read TGTGCCAGTAGTATAGATCTGCCAAGGCGGGACAGGGCCACCGGGGAGCTGTTTTTT.